The 2 T cell receptor beta chains presented below share a single source sample, sequenced in a study of vaccination effects on CD4 cells after COVID-19. Sequencing followed a ViraFEST assay step that expanded antigen-specific CD4+ T cells with viral peptide pools. The culture ran for approximately 10 days before CD4+ T cells were isolated. It was two doses of either the BNT162b2 or mRNA-1273 vaccine that participants received. TCRdb keeps only in-frame clones here, not all; method: immunoSEQ multiplex PCR. The sample carries tens of thousands of clones, roughly four fifths recorded once. Their cognate antigens are unknown. The sample here was CD4+ T cells from PBMCs cultured with HCoV-NL63 spike peptides, taken after COVID-19 vaccination. All receptors derive from a human donor who received a COVID-19 vaccine. Some clones in this sample may be carry-over from other donors' samples.

The V and J genes are TRBV20-1 and TRBJ2-3; no firm D call. Germline assignment: CDR1 DFQATT and CDR2 SNEGSKA (reference sequence). There are 11 residues in the CDR3. Trimming took off 6 bases at V and 6 bases at J, with 10 bases between the two ends. CDR3 residues: CSAPNGDTQYF. In DNA form, the CDR3 reads TGCAGTGCACCGAATGGGGATACGCAGTATTTT.

The rearrangement joins TRBV7-9 to TRBJ2-1, with TRBD2 matching over 10 bases. The CDR3 is 15 residues long. V shed 5 bases and J 2 bases; nucleotides not matched to a gene: 3. Germline V gene lookup returns CDR1 SEHNR and CDR2 FQNEAQ (reference sequence). The CDR3 reads CASSQRGGTYNEQFF. In DNA form, the CDR3 reads TGTGCCAGCAGCCAGCGGGGGGGAACCTACAATGAGCAGTTCTTC.